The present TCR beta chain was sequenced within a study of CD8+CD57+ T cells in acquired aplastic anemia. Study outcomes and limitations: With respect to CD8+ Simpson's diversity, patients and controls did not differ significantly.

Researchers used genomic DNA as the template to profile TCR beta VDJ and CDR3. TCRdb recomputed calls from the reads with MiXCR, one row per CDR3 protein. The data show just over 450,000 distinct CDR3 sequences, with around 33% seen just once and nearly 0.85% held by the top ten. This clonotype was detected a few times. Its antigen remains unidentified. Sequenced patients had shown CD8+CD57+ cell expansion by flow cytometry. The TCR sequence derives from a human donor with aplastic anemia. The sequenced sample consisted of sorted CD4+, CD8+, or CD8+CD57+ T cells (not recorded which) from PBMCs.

Written as DNA, the CDR3 is TGTGCCAGCAGTTGGGCGGACTCCTACGAGCAGTACTTC. Translating it yields CASSWADSYEQYF. V is TRBV27 and J is TRBJ2-7, with unresolved D. CDR1 and CDR2 from the germline V gene are MNHEY and SMNVEV (reference sequence). With 4 bases removed from V and 0 bases from J, the gap between germline ends came to 7 bases. There are 13 residues in the CDR3.